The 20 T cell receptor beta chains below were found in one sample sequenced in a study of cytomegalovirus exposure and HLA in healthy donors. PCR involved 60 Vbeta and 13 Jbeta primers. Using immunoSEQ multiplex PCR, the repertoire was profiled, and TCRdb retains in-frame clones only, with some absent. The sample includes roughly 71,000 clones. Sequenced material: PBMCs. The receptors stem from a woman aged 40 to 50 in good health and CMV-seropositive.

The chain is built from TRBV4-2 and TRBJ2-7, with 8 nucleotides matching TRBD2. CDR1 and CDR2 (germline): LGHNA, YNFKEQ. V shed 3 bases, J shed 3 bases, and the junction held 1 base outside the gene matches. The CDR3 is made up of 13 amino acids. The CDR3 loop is CASSQGTSYEQYF. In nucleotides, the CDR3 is TGTGCCAGCAGCCAGGGGACTAGCTACGAGCAGTACTTC.

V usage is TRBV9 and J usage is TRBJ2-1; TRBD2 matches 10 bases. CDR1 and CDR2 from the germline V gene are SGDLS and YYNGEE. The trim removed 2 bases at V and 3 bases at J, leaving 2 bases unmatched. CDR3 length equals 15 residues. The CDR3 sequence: CASSVSGRNYNEQFF. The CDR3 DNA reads TGTGCCAGCAGCGTTAGCGGGAGGAACTACAATGAGCAGTTCTTC.

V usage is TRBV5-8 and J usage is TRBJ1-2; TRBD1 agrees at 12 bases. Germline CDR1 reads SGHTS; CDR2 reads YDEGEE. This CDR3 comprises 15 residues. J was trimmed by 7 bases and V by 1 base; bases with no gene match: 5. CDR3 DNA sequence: TGTGCCAGCAGCTTGACGGGACAGGGGGCGCTTGGCTACACCTTC. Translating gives CASSLTGQGALGYTF.

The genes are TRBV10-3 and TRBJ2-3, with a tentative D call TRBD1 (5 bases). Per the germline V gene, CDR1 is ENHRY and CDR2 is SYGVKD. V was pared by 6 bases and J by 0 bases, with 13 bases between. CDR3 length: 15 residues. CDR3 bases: TGTGCCATCAGAGGGGTTGGGCAGAGCACAGATACGCAGTATTTT. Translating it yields CAIRGVGQSTDTQYF.

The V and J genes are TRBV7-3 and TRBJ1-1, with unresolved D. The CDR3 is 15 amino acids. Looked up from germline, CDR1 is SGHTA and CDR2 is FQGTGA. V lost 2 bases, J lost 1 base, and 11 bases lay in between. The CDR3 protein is CASSLGGTKNTEAFF. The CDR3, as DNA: TGTGCCAGCAGCTTAGGAGGAACCAAGAACACTGAAGCTTTCTTT.

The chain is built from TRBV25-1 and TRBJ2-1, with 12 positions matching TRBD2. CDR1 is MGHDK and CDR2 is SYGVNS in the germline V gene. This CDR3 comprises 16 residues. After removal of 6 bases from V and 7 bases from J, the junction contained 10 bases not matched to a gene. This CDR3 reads CASSGPSGRAPNEQFF. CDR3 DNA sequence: TGTGCCAGCAGCGGTCCTAGCGGGAGGGCCCCTAATGAGCAGTTCTTC.

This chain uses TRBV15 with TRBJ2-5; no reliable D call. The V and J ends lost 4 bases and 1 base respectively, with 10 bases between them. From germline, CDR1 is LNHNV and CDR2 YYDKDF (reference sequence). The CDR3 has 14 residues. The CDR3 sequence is CATSTNSFQETQYF. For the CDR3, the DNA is TGTGCCACCAGCACGAACAGCTTCCAAGAGACCCAGTACTTC.

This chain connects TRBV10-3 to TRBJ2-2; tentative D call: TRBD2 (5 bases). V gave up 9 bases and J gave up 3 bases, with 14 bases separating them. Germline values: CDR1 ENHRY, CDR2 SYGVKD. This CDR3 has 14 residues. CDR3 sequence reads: CAMRAAIDTGELFF. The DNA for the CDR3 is TGTGCCATGAGGGCCGCAATCGACACCGGGGAGCTGTTTTTT.

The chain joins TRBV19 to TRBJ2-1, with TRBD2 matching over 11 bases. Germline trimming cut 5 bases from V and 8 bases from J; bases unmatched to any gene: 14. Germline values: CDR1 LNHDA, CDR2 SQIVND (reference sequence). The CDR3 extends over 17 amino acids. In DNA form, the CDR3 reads TGTGCCAGTAGTCTAAACATAGCGGGAGGGCCTCGGGATGAGCAGTTCTTC. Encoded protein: CASSLNIAGGPRDEQFF.

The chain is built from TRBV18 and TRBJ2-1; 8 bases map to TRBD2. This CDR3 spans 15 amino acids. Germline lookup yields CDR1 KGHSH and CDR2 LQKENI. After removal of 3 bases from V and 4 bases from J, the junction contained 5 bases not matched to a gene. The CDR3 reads CASSPERERYNEQFF. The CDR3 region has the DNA TGTGCCAGCTCACCGGAGCGGGAGCGATACAATGAGCAGTTCTTC. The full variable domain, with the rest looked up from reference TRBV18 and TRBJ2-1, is NAGVMQNPRHLVRRRGQEARLRCSPMKGHSHVYWYRQLPEEGLKFMVYLQKENIIDESGMPKERFSAEFPKEGPSILRIQQVVRGDSAAYFCASSPERERYNEQFFGPGTRLTVL.

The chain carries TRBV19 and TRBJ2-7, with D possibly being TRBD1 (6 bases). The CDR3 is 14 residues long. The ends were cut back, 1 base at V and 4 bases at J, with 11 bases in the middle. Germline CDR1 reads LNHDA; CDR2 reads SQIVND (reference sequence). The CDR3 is CASSIGAGVYEQYF. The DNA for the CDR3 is TGTGCCAGTAGTATAGGGGCAGGGGTATACGAGCAGTACTTC.

The CDR3 sequence is CASSGYRDGYTF. CDR3 DNA sequence: TGTGCCAGTAGTGGCTACAGGGATGGCTACACCTTC. V and J are TRBV19 and TRBJ1-2, with TRBD1 as a possible D gene (6 bases). Between the trimmed V and J ends, which lost 5 bases and 6 bases, there was a span of 10 bases. This CDR3 spans 12 amino acids. CDR1 and CDR2 from the germline V gene are LNHDA and SQIVND (reference sequence).

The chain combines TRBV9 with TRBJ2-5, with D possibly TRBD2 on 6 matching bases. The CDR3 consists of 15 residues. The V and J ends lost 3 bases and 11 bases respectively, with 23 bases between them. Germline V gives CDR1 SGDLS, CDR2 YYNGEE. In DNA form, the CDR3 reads TGTGCCAGCAGCGCTTTAACCGGGACCCCGGGGGAGCAGTACTTC. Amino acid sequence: CASSALTGTPGEQYF. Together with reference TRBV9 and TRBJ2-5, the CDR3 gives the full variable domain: DSGVTQTPKHLITATGQRVTLRCSPRSGDLSVYWYQQSLDQGLQFLIQYYNGEERAKGNILERFSAQQFPDLHSELNLSSLELGDSALYFCASSALTGTPGEQYFGPGTRLLVL.

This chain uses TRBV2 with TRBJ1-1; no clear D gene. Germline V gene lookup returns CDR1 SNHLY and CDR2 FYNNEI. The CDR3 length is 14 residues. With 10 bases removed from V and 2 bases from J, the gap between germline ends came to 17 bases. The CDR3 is CANPTRKENTEAFF. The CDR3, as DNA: TGTGCCAACCCCACGAGGAAAGAAAACACTGAAGCTTTCTTT. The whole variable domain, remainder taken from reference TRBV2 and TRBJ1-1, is EPEVTQTPSHQVTQMGQEVILRCVPISNHLYFYWYRQILGQKVEFLVSFYNNEISEKSEIFDDQFSVERPDGSNFTLKIRSTKLEDSAMYFCANPTRKENTEAFFGQGTRLTVV.

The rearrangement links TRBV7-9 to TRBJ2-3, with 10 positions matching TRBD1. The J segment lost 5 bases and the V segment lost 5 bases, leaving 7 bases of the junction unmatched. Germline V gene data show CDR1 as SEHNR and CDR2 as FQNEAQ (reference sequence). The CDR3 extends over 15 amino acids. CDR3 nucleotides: TGTGCCAGCAGCCGCCGGACAGGGGGGGGAGATACGCAGTATTTT. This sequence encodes CASSRRTGGGDTQYF.

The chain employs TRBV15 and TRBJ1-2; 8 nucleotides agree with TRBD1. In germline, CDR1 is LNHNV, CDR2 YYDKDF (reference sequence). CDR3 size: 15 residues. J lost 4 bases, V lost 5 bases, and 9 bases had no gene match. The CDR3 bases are TGTGCCACCAGCGGGCTGACAGGGGTTGCCTATGGCTACACCTTC. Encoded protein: CATSGLTGVAYGYTF.

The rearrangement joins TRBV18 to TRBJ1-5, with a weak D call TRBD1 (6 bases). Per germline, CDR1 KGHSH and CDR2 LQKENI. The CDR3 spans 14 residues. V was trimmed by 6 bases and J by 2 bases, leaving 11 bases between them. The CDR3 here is CASSYRVGNQPQHF. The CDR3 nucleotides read TGTGCCAGCTCCTACAGGGTAGGCAATCAGCCCCAGCATTTT.

DNA of the CDR3: TGTGCCAGCAGTTTGAGCACCGGGGAGCTGTTTTTT. Protein: CASSLSTGELFF. The rearrangement joins TRBV28 to TRBJ2-2, with D unclear. The germline CDR1 and CDR2 sequences are MDHEN and SYDVKM. The CDR3 runs to 12 residues. The germline V and J ends were trimmed by 3 bases and 4 bases, with 3 bases remaining between them. The full variable domain, completed using reference TRBV28 and TRBJ2-2, is DVKVTQSSRYLVKRTGEKVFLECVQDMDHENMFWYRQDPGLGLRLIYFSYDVKMKEKGDIPEGYSVSREKKERFSLILESASTNQTSMYLCASSLSTGELFFGEGSRLTVL.

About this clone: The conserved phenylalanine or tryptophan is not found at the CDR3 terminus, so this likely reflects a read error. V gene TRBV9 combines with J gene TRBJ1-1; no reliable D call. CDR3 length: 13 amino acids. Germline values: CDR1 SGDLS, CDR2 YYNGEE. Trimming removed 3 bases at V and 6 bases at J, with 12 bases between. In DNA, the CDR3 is TGTGCCAGCAGCGCCCCAGTGGGCCCTGAAGCTTTCCTT. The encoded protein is CASSAPVGPEAFL.

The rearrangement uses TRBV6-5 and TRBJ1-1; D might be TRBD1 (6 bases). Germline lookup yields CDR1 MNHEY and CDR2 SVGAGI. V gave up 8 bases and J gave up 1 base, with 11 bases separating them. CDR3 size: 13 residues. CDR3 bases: TGTGCCAGCCACCAGGGGAGGAACACTGAAGCTTTCTTT. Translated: CASHQGRNTEAFF.